This entry is about one T cell receptor beta chain. The data originate from a study of blood T cell repertoires in COVID-19. Germline V CDR1 and CDR2: KGHSY, FQNENV. Trimming took off 4 bases at V and 12 bases at J, with 7 bases between the two ends. This CDR3 has 11 amino acids. The table came from immunoSEQ multiplex PCR; TCRdb's copy has only in-frame clones and leaves some out. The sample carries 150,000 to 200,000 clones, approximately 86% recorded once. The sequencing sample was made of peripheral blood. The chain combines TRBV16 with TRBJ1-6, with a weak D call TRBD1 (6 bases). The receptor's source is a man over 45 with active or convalescent COVID-19. CDR3 sequence: CASSPGEPLHF. The DNA of the CDR3 is TGTGCCAGCAGCCCAGGGGAACCCCTCCACTTT. Variable domain in full (rest from reference TRBV16 and TRBJ1-6): GEEVAQTPKHLVRGEGQKAKLYCAPIKGHSYVFWYQQVLKNEFKFLISFQNENVFDETGMPKERFSAKCLPNSPCSLEIQATKLEDSAVYFCASSPGEPLHFGNGTRLTVT.